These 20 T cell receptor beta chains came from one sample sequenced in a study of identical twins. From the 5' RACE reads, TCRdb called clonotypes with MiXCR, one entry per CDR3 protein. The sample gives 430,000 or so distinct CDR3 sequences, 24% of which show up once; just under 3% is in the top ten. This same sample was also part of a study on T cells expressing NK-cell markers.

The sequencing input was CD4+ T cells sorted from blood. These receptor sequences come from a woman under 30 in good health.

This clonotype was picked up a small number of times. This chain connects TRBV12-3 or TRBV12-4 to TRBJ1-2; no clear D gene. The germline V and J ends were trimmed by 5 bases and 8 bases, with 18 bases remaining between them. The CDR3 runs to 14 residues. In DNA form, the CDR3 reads TGTGCCAGCAGTCCTACTTCTCCGTGGCGGGGCTACACCTTC. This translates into CASSPTSPWRGYTF.

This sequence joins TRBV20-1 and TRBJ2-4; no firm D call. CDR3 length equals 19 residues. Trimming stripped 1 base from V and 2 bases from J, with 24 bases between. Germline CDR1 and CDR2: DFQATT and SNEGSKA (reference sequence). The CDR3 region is CSARGRKGWKVVTKNIQYF. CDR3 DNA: TGCAGTGCTAGAGGCAGAAAGGGTTGGAAGGTGGTGACCAAAAACATTCAGTACTTC.

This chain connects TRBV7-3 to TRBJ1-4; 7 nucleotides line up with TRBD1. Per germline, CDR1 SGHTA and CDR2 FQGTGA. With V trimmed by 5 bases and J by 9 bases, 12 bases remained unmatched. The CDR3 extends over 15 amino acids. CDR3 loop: CASSTWTGLLKKLFF. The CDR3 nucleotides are TGTGCCAGCAGCACCTGGACAGGTTTGCTTAAAAAACTGTTTTTT.

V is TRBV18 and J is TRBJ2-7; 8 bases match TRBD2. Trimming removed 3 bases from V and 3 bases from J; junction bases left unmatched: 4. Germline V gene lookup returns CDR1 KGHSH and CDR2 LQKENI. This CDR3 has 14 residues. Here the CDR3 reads CASSPQAGDYEQYF. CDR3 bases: TGTGCCAGCTCACCGCAAGCGGGAGACTACGAGCAGTACTTC.

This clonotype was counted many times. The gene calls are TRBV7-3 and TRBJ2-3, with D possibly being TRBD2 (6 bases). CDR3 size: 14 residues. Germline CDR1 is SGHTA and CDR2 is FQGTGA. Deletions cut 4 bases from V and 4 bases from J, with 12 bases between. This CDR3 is CASSSLALADTQYF. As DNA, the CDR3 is TGTGCCAGCAGCTCCCTAGCGTTAGCAGATACGCAGTATTTT.

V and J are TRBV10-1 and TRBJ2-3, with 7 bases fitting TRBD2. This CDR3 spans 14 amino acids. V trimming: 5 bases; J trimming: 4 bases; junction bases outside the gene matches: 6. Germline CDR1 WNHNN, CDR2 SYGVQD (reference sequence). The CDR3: CASSSGAPPDTQYF. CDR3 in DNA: TGCGCCAGCAGTAGCGGGGCCCCTCCAGATACGCAGTATTTT.

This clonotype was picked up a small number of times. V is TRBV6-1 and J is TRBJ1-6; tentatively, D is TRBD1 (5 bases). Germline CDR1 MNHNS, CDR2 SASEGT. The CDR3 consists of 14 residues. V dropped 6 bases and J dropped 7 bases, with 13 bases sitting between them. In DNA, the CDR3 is TGTGCCAGCAGCCGGGACCTCGGCAATTCACCCCTCCACTTT. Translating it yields CASSRDLGNSPLHF.

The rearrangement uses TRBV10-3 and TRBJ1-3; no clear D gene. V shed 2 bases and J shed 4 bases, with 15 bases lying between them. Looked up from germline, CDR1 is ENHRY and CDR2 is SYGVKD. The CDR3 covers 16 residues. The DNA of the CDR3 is TGTGCCATCAGTGAGATTTCTTTGACCCCCGGAAACACCATATATTTT. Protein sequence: CAISEISLTPGNTIYF.

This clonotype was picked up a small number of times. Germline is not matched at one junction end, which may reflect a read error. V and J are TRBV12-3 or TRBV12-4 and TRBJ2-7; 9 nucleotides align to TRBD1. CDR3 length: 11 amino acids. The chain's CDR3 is CASSFGGQGNF. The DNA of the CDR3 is TGTGCCAGCAGTTTCGGGGGACAGGGAAACTTC.

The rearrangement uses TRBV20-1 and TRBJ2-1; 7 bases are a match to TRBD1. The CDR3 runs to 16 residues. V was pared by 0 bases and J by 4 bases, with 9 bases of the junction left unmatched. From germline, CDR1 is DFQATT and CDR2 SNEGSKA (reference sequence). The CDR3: CSARDPSGQHYNEQFF. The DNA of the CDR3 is TGCAGTGCTAGAGACCCATCGGGACAGCATTACAATGAGCAGTTCTTC.

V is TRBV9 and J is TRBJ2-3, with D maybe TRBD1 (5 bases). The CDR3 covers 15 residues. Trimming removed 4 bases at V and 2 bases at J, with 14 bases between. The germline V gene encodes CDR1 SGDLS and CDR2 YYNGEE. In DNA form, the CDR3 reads TGTGCCAGCAGCTCAAGGGGTACCTCCACAGATACGCAGTATTTT. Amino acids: CASSSRGTSTDTQYF.

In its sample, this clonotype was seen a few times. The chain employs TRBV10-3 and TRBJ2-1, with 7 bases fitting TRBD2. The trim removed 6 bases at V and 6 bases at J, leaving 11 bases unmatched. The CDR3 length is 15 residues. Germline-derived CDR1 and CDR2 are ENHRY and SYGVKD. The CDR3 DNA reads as TGTGCCATCAGCCCGTTTCGGGACTATGGCAATGAGCAGTTCTTC. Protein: CAISPFRDYGNEQFF.

CDR3 residues: CASSPFQTDSSGNTIYF. The CDR3 nucleotides read TGTGCCAGCTCACCATTTCAGACGGACTCCTCTGGAAACACCATATATTTT. The rearrangement joins TRBV18 to TRBJ1-3, with D unclear. Trimming removed 2 bases at V and 0 bases at J, with 14 bases between. CDR1 and CDR2 (germline): KGHSH, LQKENI. The CDR3 contains 17 residues.

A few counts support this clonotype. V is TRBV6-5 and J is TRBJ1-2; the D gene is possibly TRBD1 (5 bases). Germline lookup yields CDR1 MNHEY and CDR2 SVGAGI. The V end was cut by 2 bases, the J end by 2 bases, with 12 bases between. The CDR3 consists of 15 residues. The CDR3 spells CASSYVQGNNYGYTF. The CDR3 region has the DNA TGTGCCAGCAGTTACGTCCAGGGAAACAACTATGGCTACACCTTC.

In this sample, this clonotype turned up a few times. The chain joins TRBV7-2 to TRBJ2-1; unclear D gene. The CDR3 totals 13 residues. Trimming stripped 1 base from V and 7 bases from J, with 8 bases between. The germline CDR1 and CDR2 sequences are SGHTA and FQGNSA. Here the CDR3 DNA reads TGTGCCAGCAGCTTAGAACCCGCGAATGAGCAGTTCTTC. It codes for CASSLEPANEQFF.

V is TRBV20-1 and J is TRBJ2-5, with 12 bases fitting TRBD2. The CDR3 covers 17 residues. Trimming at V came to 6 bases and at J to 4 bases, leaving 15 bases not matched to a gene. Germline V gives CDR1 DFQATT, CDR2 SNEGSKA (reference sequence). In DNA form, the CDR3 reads TGCAGTGCCCTAAGAGTGACTAGCGGGGGAAGAGGAGAGACCCAGTACTTC. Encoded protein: CSALRVTSGGRGETQYF.

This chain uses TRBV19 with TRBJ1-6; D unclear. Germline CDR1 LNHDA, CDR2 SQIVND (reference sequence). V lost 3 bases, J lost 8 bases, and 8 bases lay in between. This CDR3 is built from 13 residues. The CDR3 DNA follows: TGTGCCAGTAGTATCTTCTCCGATTCACCCCTCCACTTT. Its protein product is CASSIFSDSPLHF.

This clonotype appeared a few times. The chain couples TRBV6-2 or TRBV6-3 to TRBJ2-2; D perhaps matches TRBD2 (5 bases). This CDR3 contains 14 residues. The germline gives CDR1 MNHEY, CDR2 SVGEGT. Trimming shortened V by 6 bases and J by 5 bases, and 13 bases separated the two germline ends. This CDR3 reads CASRRVGATGELFF. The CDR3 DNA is TGTGCCAGCAGGAGGGTAGGAGCTACCGGGGAGCTGTTTTTT.

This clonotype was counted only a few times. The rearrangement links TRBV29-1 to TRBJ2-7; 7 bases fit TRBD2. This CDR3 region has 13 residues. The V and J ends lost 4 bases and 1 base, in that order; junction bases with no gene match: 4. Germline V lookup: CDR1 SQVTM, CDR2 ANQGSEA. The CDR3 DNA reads TGCAGCGTTGTGGTGGGGGGGTCCTACGAGCAGTACTTC. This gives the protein CSVVVGGSYEQYF.

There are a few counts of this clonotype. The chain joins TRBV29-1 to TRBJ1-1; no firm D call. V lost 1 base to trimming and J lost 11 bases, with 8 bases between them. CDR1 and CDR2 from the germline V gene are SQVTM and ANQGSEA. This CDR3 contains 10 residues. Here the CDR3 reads CSVEGGMAFF. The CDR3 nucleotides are TGCAGCGTTGAAGGGGGTATGGCTTTCTTT.